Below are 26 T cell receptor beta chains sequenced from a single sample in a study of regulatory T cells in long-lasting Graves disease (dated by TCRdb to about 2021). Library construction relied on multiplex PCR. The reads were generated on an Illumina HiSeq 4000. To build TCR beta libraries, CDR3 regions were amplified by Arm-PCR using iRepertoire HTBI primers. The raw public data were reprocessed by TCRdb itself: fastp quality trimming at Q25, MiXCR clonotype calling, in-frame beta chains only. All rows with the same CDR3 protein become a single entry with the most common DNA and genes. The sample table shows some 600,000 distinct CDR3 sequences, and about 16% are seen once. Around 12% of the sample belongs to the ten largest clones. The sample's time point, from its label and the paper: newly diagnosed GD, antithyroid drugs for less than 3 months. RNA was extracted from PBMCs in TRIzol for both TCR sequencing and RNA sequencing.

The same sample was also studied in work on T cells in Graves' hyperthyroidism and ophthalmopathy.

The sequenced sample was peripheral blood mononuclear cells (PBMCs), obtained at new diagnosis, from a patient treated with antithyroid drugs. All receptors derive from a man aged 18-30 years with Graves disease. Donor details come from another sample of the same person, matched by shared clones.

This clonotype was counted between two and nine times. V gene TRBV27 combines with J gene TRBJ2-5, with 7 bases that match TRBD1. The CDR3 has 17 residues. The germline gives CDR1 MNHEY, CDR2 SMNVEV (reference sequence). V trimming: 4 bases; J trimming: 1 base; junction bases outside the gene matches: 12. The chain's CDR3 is CASSSILRRQGQETQYF. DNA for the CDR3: TGTGCCAGCAGTTCAATCCTAAGACGACAGGGCCAAGAGACCCAGTACTTC.

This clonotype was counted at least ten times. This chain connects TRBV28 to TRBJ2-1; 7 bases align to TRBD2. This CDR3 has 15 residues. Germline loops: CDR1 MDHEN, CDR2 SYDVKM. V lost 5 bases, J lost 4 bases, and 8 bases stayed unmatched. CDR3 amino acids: CASSKLAELYNEQFF. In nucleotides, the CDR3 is TGTGCCAGCAGTAAGCTAGCGGAACTTTACAATGAGCAGTTCTTC.

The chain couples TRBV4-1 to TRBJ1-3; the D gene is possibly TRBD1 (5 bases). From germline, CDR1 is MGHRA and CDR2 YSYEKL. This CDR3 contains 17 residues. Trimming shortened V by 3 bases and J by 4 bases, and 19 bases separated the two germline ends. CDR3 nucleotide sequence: TGCGCCAGCAGCCAGTCCCCCGCAAGGGGTTCCGGAAACACCATATATTTT. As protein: CASSQSPARGSGNTIYF.

This CDR3 is CASSLRTGPWGQYF. CDR3 sequence (DNA): TGTGCCAGCAGTTTACGGACAGGGCCGTGGGGGCAGTACTTC. The chain links TRBV28 to TRBJ2-7, with TRBD1 matching 8 bases. Germline CDR1 and CDR2: MDHEN and SYDVKM. With 2 bases clipped from V and 9 bases from J, the junction kept 9 bases outside the gene matches. This CDR3 is built from 14 residues.

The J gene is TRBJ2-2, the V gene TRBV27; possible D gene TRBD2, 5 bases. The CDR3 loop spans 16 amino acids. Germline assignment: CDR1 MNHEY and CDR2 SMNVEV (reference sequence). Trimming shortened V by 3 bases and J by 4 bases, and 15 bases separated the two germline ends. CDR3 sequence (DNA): TGTGCCAGCAGTTTCCCCCCGGGGATGGGCACCGGGGAGCTGTTTTTT. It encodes CASSFPPGMGTGELFF.

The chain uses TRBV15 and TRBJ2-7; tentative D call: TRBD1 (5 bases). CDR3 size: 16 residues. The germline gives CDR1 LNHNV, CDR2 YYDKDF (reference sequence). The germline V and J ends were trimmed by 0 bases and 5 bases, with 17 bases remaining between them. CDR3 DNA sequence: TGTGCCACCAGCAGAGATGGATACTCTGGGGCCGACGAGCAGTACTTC. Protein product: CATSRDGYSGADEQYF.

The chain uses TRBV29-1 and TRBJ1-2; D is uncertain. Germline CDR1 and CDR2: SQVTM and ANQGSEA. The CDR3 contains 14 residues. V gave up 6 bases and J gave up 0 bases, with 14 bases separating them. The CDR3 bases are TGCAGCGTAGTATTGAGCACGGCTAACTATGGCTACACCTTC. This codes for CSVVLSTANYGYTF. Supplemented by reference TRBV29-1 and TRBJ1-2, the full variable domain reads SAVISQKPSRDICQRGTSLTIQCQVDSQVTMMFWYRQQPGQSLTLIATANQGSEATYESGFVIDKFPISRPNLTFSTLTVSNMSPEDSSIYLCSVVLSTANYGYTFGSGTRLTVV.

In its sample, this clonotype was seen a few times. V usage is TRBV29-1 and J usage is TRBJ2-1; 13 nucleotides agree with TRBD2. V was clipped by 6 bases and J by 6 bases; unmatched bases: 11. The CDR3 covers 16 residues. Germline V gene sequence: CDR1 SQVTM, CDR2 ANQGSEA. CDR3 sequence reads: CSVPGLAGVPINEQFF. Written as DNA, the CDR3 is TGCAGCGTCCCAGGACTAGCGGGAGTCCCTATCAATGAGCAGTTCTTC.

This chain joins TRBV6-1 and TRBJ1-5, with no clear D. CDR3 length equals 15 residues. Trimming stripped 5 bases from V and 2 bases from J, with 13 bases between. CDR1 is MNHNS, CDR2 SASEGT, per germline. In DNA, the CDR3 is TGTGCCAGCAGTCCCCCCCTAAATGGCAATCAGCCCCAGCATTTT. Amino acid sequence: CASSPPLNGNQPQHF.

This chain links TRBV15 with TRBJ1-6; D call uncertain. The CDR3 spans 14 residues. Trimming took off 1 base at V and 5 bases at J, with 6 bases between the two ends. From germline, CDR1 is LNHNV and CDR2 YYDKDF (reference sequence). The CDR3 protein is CATSRAFNNSPLHF. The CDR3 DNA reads TGTGCCACCAGCAGAGCCTTCAATAATTCACCCCTCCACTTT.

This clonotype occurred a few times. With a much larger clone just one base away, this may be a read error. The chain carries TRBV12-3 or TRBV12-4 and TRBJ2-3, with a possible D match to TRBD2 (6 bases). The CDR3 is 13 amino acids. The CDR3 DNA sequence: TGTGTCAGCAGTTTACTAGCCACAGATACGCAGTATTTT. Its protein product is CVSSLLATDTQYF.

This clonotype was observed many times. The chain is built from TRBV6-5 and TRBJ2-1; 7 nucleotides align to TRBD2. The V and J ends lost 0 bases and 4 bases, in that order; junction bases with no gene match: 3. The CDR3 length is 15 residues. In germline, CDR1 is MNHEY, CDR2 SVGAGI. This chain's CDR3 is CASSYSAGAYNEQFF. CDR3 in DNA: TGTGCCAGCAGTTACTCGGCGGGAGCTTACAATGAGCAGTTCTTC.

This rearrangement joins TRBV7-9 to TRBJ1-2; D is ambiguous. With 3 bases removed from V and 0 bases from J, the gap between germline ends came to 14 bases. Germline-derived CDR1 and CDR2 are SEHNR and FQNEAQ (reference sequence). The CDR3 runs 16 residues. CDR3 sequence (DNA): TGTGCCAGCAGCTTCGATCTCAGACATCCTAACTATGGCTACACCTTC. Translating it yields CASSFDLRHPNYGYTF.

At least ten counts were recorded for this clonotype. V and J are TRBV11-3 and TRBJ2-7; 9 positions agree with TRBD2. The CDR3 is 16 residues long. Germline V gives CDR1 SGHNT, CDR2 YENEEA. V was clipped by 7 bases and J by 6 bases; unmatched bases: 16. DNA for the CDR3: TGTGCCAGCACCCCTCGATACTGCGGGAGGGCCCGCGAGCAGTACTTC. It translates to CASTPRYCGRAREQYF.

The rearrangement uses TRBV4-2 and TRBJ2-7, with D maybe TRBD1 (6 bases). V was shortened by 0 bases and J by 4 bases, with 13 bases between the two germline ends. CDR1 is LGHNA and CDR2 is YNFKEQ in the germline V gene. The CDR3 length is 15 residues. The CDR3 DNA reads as TGTGCCAGCAGCCAAGATTTACAGGGTTCGTACGAGCAGTACTTC. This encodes CASSQDLQGSYEQYF.

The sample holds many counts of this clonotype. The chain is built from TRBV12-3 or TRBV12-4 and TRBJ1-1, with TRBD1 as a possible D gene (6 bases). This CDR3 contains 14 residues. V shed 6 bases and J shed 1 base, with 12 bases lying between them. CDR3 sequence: CASRVDSPNTEAFF. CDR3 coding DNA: TGTGCCAGCAGGGTGGACAGCCCGAACACTGAAGCTTTCTTT.

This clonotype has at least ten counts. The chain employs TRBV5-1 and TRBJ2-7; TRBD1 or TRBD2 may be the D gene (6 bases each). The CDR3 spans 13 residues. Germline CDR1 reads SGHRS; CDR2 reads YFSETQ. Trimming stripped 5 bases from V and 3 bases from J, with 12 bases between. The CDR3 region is CASRGGGYYEQYF. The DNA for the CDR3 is TGCGCCAGCAGAGGAGGGGGGTACTACGAGCAGTACTTC.

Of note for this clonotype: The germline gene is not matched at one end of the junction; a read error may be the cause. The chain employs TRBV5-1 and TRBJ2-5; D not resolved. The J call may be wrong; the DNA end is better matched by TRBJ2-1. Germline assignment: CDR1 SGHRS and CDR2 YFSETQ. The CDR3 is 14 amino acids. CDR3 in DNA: TGTGCCAGCAGCGTAGCCAGGCAATCTAATGAGCAGTTCTTC. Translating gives CASSVARQSNEQFF.

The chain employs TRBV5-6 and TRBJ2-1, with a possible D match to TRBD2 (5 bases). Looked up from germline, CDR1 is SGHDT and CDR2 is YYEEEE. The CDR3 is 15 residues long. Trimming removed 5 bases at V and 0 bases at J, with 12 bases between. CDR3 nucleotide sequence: TGTGCCAGCAGTTTCGGGGTGAGCTCCTACAATGAGCAGTTCTTC. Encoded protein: CASSFGVSSYNEQFF. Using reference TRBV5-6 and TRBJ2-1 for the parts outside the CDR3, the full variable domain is DAGVTQSPTHLIKTRGQQVTLRCSPKSGHDTVSWYQQALGQGPQFIFQYYEEEERQRGNFPDRFSGHQFPNYSSELNVNALLLGDSALYLCASSFGVSSYNEQFFGPGTRLTVL.

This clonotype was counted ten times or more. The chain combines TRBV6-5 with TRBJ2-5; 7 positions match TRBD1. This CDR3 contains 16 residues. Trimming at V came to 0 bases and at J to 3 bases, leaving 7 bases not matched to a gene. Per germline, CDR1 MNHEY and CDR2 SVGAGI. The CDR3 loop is CASSYSFDGTEETQYF. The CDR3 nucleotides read TGTGCCAGCAGTTACTCATTTGATGGGACAGAAGAGACCCAGTACTTC.

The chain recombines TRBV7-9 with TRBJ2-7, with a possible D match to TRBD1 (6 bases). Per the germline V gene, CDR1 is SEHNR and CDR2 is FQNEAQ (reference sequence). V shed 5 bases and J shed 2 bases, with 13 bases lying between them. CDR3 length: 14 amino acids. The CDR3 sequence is CASSAPRTAYEQYF. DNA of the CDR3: TGTGCCAGCAGCGCCCCCCGGACAGCCTACGAGCAGTACTTC.

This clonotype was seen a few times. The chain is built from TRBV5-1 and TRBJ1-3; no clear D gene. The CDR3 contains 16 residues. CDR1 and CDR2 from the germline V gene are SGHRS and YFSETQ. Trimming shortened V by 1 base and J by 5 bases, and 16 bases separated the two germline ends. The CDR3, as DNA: TGCGCCAGCAGCTTGTACCAGAGTCAGCCCCGAAACACCATATATTTT. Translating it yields CASSLYQSQPRNTIYF. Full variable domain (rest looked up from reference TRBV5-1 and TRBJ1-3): KAGVTQTPRYLIKTRGQQVTLSCSPISGHRSVSWYQQTPGQGLQFLFEYFSETQRNKGNFPGRFSGRQFSNSRSEMNVSTLELGDSALYLCASSLYQSQPRNTIYFGEGSWLTVV.

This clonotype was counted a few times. CDR3 protein: CASRKTDWYLFGYTF. CDR3 coding DNA: TGTGCCAGCAGGAAGACCGACTGGTACCTTTTCGGCTACACCTTC. The J gene is TRBJ1-2, the V gene TRBV7-9; D gene uncertain. Germline loops: CDR1 SEHNR, CDR2 FQNEAQ (reference sequence). Trimming left V 6 bases short and J 8 bases short, with 22 bases between. CDR3 size: 15 residues.

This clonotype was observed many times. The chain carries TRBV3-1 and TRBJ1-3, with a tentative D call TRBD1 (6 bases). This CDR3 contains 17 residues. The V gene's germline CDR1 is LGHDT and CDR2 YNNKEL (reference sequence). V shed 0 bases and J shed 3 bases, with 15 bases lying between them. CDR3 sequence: CASSQDPAGANGNTIYF. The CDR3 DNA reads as TGTGCCAGCAGCCAAGATCCGGCGGGGGCGAATGGAAACACCATATATTTT.

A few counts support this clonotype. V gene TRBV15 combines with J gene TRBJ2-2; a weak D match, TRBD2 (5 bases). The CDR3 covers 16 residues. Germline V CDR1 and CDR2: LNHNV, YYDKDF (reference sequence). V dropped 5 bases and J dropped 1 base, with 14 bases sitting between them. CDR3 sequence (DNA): TGTGCCACCAGCGAACGAAAACTAGTGAACACCGGGGAGCTGTTTTTT. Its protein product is CATSERKLVNTGELFF.

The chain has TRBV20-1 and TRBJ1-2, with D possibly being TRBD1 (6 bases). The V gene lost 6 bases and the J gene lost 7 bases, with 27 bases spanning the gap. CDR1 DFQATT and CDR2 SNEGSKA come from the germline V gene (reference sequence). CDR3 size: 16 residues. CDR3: CSATPRGLGSLTGYTF. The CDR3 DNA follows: TGCAGTGCCACCCCCAGGGGCCTCGGGAGCCTGACTGGCTACACCTTC.